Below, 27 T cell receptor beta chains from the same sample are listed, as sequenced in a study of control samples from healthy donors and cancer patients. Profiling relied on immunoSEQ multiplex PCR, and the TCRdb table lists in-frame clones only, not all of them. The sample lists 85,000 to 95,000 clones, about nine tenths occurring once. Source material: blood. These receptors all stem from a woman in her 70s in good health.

The CDR3 loop reads CASSARTPNTEAFF. CDR3 DNA: TGTGCCAGCAGCGCTAGGACGCCGAACACTGAAGCTTTCTTT. The rearrangement uses TRBV7-9 and TRBJ1-1, with no clear D. The V end lost 5 bases, the J end lost 1 base, and 11 bases lay between the germline ends. The germline V gene encodes CDR1 SEHNR and CDR2 FQNEAQ (reference sequence). There are 14 residues in the CDR3.

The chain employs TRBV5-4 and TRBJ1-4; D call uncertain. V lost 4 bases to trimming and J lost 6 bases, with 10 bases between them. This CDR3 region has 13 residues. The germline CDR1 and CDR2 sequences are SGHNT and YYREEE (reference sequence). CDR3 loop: CASSREGDEKLFF. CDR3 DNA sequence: TGTGCCAGCAGCCGGGAGGGCGATGAAAAACTGTTTTTT. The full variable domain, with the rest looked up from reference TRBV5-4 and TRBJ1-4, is ETGVTQSPTHLIKTRGQQVTLRCSSQSGHNTVSWYQQALGQGPQFIFQYYREEENGRGNFPPRFSGLQFPNYSSELNVNALELDDSALYLCASSREGDEKLFFGSGTQLSVL.

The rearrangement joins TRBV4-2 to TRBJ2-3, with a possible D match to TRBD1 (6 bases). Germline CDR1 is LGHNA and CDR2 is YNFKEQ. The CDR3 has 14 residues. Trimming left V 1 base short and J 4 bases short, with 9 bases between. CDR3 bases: TGTGCCAGCAGCCAAGCACAGGGCCCAGATACGCAGTATTTT. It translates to CASSQAQGPDTQYF.

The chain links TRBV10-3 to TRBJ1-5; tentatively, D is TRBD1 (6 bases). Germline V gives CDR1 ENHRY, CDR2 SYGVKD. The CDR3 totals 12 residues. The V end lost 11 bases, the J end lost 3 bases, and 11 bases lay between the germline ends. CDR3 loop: CAVRQDNQPQHF. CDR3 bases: TGTGCCGTCCGACAGGACAATCAGCCCCAGCATTTT.

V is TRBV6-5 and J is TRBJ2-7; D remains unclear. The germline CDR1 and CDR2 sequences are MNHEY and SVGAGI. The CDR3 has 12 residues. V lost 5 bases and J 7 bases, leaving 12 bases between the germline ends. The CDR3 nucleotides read TGTGCCAGCAGTAAGGTCAGTGGGGAGCAGTACTTC. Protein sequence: CASSKVSGEQYF.

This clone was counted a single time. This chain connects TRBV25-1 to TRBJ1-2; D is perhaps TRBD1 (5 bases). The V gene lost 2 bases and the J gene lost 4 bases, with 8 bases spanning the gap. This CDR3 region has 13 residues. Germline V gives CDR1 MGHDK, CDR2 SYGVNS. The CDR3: CASSEGDLYGYTF. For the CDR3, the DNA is TGTGCCAGCAGTGAAGGGGACCTCTATGGCTACACCTTC.

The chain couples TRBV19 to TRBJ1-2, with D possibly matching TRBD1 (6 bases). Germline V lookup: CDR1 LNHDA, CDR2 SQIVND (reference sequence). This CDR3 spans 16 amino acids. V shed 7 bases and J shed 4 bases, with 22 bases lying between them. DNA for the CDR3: TGTGCCAGTAATGAAGGGACACCAACATTGGGCTATGGCTACACCTTC. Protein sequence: CASNEGTPTLGYGYTF.

This CDR3 reads CASPFGDRGSYEQYF. DNA for the CDR3: TGTGCCAGCCCGTTCGGGGACAGGGGCTCCTACGAGCAGTACTTC. The rearrangement links TRBV21-1 to TRBJ2-7; no check of the table's D call, TRBD1, against the DNA was made. TRBV21-1 is flagged as a pseudogene. The CDR3 has 15 residues.

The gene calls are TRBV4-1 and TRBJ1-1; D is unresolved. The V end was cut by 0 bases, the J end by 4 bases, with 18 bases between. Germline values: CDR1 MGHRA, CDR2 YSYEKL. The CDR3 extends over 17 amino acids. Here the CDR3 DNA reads TGCGCCAGCAGCCAAGATGGGTCCAGTGTTGTCTTCACTGAAGCTTTCTTT. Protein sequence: CASSQDGSSVVFTEAFF.

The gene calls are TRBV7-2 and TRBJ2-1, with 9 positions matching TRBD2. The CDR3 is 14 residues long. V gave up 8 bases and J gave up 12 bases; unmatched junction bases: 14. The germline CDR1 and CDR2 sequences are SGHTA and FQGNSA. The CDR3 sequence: CASGDLAGVYGQFF. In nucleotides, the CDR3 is TGTGCCAGCGGGGACTTAGCGGGAGTTTATGGGCAGTTCTTC.

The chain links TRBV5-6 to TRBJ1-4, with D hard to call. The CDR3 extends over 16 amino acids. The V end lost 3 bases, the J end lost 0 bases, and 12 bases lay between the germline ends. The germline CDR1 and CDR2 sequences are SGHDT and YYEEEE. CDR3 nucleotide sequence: TGTGCCAGCAGCTCCTACAGATATTCAACTAATGAAAAACTGTTTTTT. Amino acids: CASSSYRYSTNEKLFF.

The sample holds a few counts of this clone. The CDR3 DNA follows: TGTGCCAGCAGTGGCGCTTCGGCTGGGGATGGCTACACCTTC. This encodes CASSGASAGDGYTF. The chain is built from TRBV2 and TRBJ1-2; D unclear. Trimming took 4 bases from V and 6 from J, leaving 15 bases between them. The CDR3 loop spans 14 amino acids. Per the germline V gene, CDR1 is SNHLY and CDR2 is FYNNEI.

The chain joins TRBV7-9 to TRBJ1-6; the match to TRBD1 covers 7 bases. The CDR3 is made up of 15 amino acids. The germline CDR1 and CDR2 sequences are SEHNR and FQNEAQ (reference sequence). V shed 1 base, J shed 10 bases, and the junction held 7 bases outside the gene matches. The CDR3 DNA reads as TGTGCCAGCAGCTTAGGGACAGGTTCGGAATCACCCCTCCACTTT. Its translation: CASSLGTGSESPLHF.

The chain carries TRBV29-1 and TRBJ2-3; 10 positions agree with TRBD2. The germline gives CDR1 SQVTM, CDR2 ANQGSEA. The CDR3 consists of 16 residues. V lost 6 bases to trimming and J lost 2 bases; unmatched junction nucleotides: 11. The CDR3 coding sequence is TGCAGCGTGGGAGGGACAGCGGGGGGGCTCACAGATACGCAGTATTTT. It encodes CSVGGTAGGLTDTQYF.

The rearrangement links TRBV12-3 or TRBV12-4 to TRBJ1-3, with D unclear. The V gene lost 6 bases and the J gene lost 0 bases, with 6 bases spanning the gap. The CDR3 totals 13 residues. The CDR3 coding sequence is TGTGCCAGCAGCGGGAGCTCTGGAAACACCATATATTTT. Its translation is CASSGSSGNTIYF.

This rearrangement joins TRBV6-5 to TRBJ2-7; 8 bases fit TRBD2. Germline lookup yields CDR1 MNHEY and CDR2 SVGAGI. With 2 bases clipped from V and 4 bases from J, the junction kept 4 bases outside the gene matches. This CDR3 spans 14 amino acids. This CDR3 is CASSYGAGVYEQYF. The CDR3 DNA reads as TGTGCCAGCAGTTACGGAGCGGGAGTTTACGAGCAGTACTTC.

CDR3 in amino acids: CASSLRHHEQFF. CDR3 sequence (DNA): TGTGCCAGCAGCTTGAGGCACCATGAGCAGTTCTTC. This chain uses TRBV5-6 with TRBJ2-1, with D unresolved. Trimming cost V 1 base and J 8 bases, with 7 bases left between them. The germline gives CDR1 SGHDT, CDR2 YYEEEE. The CDR3 has 12 residues.

CDR3 protein: CASSPLTGVGGQETQYF. CDR3 coding DNA: TGTGCCAGCTCACCGCTTACAGGGGTTGGAGGGCAAGAGACCCAGTACTTC. V usage is TRBV18 and J usage is TRBJ2-5; D is possibly TRBD1 (7 bases). V was pared by 3 bases and J by 2 bases, with 19 bases between. The CDR3 has 17 residues. The V gene's germline CDR1 is KGHSH and CDR2 LQKENI.

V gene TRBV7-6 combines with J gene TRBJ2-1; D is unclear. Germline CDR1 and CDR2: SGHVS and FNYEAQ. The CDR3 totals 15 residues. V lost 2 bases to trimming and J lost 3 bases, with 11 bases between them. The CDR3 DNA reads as TGTGCCAGCAGCTTATATGCAGGCAACTACAATGAGCAGTTCTTC. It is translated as CASSLYAGNYNEQFF.

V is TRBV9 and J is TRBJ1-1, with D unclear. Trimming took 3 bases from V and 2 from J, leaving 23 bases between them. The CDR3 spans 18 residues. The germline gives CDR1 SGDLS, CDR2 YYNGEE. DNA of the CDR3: TGTGCCAGCAGCGCCCGCCCTCGAAACCGGGCCTTAAACACTGAAGCTTTCTTT. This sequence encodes CASSARPRNRALNTEAFF. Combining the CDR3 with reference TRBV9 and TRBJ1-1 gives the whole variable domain DSGVTQTPKHLITATGQRVTLRCSPRSGDLSVYWYQQSLDQGLQFLIQYYNGEERAKGNILERFSAQQFPDLHSELNLSSLELGDSALYFCASSARPRNRALNTEAFFGQGTRLTVV.

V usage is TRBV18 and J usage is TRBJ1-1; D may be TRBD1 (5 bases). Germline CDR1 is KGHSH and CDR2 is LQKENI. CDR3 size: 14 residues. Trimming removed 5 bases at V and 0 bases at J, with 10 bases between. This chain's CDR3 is CASSSGGLNTEAFF. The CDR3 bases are TGTGCCAGCTCATCCGGGGGTTTGAACACTGAAGCTTTCTTT.

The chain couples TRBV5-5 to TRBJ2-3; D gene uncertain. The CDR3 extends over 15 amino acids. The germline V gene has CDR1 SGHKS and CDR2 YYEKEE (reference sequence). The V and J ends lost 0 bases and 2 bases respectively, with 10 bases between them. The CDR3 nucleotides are TGTGCCAGCAGCTTGGGGCCAAGTGACACAGATACGCAGTATTTT. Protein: CASSLGPSDTDTQYF.

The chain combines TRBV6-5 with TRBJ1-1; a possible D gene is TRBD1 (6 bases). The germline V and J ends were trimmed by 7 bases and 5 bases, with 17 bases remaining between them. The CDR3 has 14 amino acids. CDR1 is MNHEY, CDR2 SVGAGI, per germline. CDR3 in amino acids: CASKTGSDGTEAFF. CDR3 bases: TGTGCCAGCAAGACAGGATCTGATGGAACTGAAGCTTTCTTT.

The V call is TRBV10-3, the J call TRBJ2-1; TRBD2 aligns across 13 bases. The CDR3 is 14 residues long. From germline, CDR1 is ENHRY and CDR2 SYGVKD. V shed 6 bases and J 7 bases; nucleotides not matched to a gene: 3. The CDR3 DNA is TGTGCCATCAGCCCGGGACTAGCGGGGAATGAGCAGTTCTTC. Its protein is CAISPGLAGNEQFF.

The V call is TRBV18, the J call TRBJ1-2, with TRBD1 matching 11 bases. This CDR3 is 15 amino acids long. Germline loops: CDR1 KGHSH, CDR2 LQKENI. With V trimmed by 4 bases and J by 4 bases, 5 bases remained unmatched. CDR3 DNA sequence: TGTGCCAGCTCACTTGGACAGGGGGCGATCTATGGCTACACCTTC. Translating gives CASSLGQGAIYGYTF. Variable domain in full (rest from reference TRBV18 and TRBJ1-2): NAGVMQNPRHLVRRRGQEARLRCSPMKGHSHVYWYRQLPEEGLKFMVYLQKENIIDESGMPKERFSAEFPKEGPSILRIQQVVRGDSAAYFCASSLGQGAIYGYTFGSGTRLTVV.

CDR3 sequence (DNA): TGTGCCAGTAGGACAACAGGGAGAGGCACTGAAGCTTTCTTT. Residues: CASRTTGRGTEAFF. The chain joins TRBV19 to TRBJ1-1; the D gene is possibly TRBD1 (6 bases). Germline lookup yields CDR1 LNHDA and CDR2 SQIVND (reference sequence). V was cut by 6 bases and J by 4 bases, with 15 bases left in between. The CDR3 covers 14 residues. The variable domain in full, with the rest retrieved from reference TRBV19 and TRBJ1-1, is DGGITQSPKYLFRKEGQNVTLSCEQNLNHDAMYWYRQDPGQGLRLIYYSQIVNDFQKGDIAEGYSVSREKKESFPLTVTSAQKNPTAFYLCASRTTGRGTEAFFGQGTRLTVV.

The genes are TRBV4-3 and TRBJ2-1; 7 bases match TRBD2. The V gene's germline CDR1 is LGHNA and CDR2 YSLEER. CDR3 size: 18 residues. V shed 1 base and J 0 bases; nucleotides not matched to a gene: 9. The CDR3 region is CASSQGRGVAGSYNEQFF. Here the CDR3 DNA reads TGCGCCAGCAGCCAAGGACGGGGGGTAGCGGGCTCCTACAATGAGCAGTTCTTC.